The clone carrying this T cell receptor beta chain appeared many times. The antigen remains undetermined. The CDR3 end lies 3 residues beyond the end of the read and is filled in from the germline J gene. The sample is drawn from a study of T cell clonality in common variable immunodeficiency. The study, taken as a whole, reports: CVID subjects had higher TCRbeta clonality than healthy controls, most marked in about a third.

Each donor provided about 5 to 8.5 ml of heparinized whole blood. Using immunoSEQ multiplex PCR, the repertoire was profiled, and TCRdb retains in-frame clones only, with some absent. The sample shows tens of thousands of clones, no singletons; the ten largest hold 2.5% to 3%. CDR1 is MNHEY, CDR2 SVGEGT, per germline. The V and J ends lost 7 bases and 3 bases respectively, with 17 bases between them. The CDR3 runs 15 residues. This sequence originates from a person aged 18 to 69 in good health. V and J are TRBV6-2 or TRBV6-3 and TRBJ2-3; perhaps TRBD2 as D (6 bases). The sample comprised peripheral blood mononuclear cells. The covered CDR3 bases are TGTGCCAGCACCCGGAGGGCAGGGATTACAGATACG. Amino acid sequence: CASTRRAGITDT. The entire CDR3 reads CASTRRAGITDTQYF.